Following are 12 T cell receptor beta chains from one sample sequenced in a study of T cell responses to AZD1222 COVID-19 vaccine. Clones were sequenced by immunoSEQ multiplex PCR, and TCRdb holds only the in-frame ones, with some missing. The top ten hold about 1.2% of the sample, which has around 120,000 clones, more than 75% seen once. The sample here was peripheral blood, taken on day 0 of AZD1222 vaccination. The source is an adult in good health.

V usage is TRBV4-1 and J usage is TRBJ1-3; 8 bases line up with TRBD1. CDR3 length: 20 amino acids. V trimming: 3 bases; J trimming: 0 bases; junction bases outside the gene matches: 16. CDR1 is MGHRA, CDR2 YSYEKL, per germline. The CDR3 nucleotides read TGCGCCAGCAGCCAGTTAATGGCGGGACAGGAGCTTCGCTCTGGAAACACCATATATTTT. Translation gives CASSQLMAGQELRSGNTIYF.

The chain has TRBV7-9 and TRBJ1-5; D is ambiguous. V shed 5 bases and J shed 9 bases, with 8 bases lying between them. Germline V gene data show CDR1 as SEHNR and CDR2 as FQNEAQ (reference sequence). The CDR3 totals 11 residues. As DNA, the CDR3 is TGTGCCAGCAGCCAAGCGGGGCCCCAGCATTTT. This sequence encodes CASSQAGPQHF.

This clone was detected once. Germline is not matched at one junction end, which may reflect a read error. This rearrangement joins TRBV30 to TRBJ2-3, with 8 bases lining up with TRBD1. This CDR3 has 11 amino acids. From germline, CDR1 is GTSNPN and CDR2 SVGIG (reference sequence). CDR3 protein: CAWGTGGVMNF. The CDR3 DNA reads TGTGCCTGGGGGACAGGTGGGGTGATGAATTTT.

CDR3 loop: CASSPEGLLGETQYF. In DNA form, the CDR3 reads TGTGCCAGCAGCCCAGAGGGTCTCTTGGGGGAGACCCAGTACTTC. The V gene is TRBV7-9, the J gene TRBJ2-5, with D possibly TRBD2 on 5 matching bases. This CDR3 comprises 15 residues. CDR1 is SEHNR, CDR2 FQNEAQ, per germline (reference sequence). The ends were cut back, 5 bases at V and 5 bases at J, with 18 bases in the middle.

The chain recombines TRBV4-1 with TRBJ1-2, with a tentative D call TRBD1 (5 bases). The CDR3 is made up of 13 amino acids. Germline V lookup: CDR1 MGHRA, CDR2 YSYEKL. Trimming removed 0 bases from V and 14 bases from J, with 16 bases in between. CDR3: CASSQEGRGILTF. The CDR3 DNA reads TGCGCCAGCAGCCAAGAAGGCCGGGGCATCTTGACCTTC.

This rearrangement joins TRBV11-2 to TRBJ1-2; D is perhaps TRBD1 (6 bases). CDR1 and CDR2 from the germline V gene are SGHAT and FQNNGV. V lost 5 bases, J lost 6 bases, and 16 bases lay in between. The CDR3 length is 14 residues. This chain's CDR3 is CASSQILGGDGYTF. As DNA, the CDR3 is TGTGCCAGCAGCCAAATATTAGGGGGGGATGGCTACACCTTC.

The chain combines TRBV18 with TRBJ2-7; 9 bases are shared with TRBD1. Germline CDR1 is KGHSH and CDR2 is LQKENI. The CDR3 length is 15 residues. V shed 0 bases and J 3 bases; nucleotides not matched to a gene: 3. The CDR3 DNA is TGTGCCAGCTCACCACCGGGGACAGGGCTCTACGAGCAGTACTTC. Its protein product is CASSPPGTGLYEQYF.

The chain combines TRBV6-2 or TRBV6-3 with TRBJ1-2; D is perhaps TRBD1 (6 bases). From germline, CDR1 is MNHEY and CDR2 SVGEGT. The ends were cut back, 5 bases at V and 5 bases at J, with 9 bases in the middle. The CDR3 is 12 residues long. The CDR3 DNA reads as TGTGCCAGCAGTCAACAGGGATATGGCTACACCTTC. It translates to CASSQQGYGYTF.

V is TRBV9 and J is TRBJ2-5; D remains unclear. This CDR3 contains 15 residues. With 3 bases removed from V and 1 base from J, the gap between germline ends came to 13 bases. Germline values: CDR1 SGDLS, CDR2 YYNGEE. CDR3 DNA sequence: TGTGCCAGCAGCGCGGATGACACCATCCAAGAGACCCAGTACTTC. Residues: CASSADDTIQETQYF.

The CDR3 DNA is TGCGCCAGCAGCTTGGTAGCCGCGGGGGGTGACGAGCAGTACTTC. It yields the protein CASSLVAAGGDEQYF. This chain connects TRBV5-1 to TRBJ2-7; 8 bases align to TRBD2. CDR1 is SGHRS, CDR2 YFSETQ, per germline. The V gene end was trimmed by 0 bases and the J gene end by 5 bases; junction bases not matched to a gene: 7. The CDR3 has 15 amino acids.

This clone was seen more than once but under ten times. CDR3 residues: CASSIQVLGGQPQHF. The CDR3 DNA follows: TGTGCCAGTAGTATTCAAGTATTAGGGGGGCAGCCCCAGCATTTT. This chain links TRBV19 with TRBJ1-5, with D possibly TRBD1 on 6 matching bases. The germline V and J ends were trimmed by 3 bases and 7 bases, with 16 bases remaining between them. The CDR3 spans 15 residues. CDR1 is LNHDA and CDR2 is SQIVND in the germline V gene (reference sequence).

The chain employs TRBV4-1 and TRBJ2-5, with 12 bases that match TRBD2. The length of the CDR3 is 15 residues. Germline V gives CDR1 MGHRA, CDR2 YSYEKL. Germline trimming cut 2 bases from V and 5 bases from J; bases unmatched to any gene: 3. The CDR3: CASSQRTSGEETQYF. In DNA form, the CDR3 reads TGCGCCAGCAGCCAAAGGACTAGCGGGGAGGAGACCCAGTACTTC.